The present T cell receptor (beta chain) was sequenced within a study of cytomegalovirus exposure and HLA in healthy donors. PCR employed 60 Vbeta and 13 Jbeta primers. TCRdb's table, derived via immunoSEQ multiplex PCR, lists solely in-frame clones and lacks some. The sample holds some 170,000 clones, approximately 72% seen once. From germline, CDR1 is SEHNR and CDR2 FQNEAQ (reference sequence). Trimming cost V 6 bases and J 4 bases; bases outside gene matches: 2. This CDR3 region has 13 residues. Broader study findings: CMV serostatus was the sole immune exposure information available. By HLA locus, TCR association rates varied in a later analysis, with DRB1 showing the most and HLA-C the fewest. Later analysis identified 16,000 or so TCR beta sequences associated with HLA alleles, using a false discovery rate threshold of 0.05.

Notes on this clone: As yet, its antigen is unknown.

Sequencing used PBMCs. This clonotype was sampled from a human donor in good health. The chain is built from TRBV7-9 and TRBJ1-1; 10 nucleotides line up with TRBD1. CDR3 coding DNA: TGTGCCAGCAGTCGGGACAGGGGCACTGAAGCTTTCTTT. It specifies CASSRDRGTEAFF. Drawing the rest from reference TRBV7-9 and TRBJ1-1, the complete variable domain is DTGVSQNPRHKITKRGQNVTFRCDPISEHNRLYWYRQTLGQGPEFLTYFQNEAQLEKSRLLSDRFSAERPKGSFSTLEIQRTEQGDSAMYLCASSRDRGTEAFFGQGTRLTVV.